This T cell receptor beta chain was profiled in a study of Graves' ophthalmopathy and Graves' hyperthyroidism. The sample holds many counts of this clonotype. CDR1 is MNHNY, CDR2 SVGAGI, per germline (reference sequence). V lost 7 bases and J 1 base, leaving 10 bases between the germline ends. The CDR3 loop spans 13 amino acids. The TCR beta CDR3 regions underwent amplification from RNA transcripts. First-round RT-PCR relied on HTBI primers, and a second-round multiplex PCR came next. TCRdb ran MiXCR on the multiplex PCR reads and lists one entry per CDR3 protein. The profile shows over a million distinct CDR3 sequences, about two fifths of them singletons.

Sequenced: peripheral blood or thyroid tissue (not recorded which). The V and J genes are TRBV6-6 and TRBJ1-1; D not certain. The TCR originated in an adult man with Graves' hyperthyroidism. Here the CDR3 reads CASTDSGNTEAFF. CDR3 bases: TGTGCCAGCACCGACTCTGGGAACACTGAAGCTTTCTTT.